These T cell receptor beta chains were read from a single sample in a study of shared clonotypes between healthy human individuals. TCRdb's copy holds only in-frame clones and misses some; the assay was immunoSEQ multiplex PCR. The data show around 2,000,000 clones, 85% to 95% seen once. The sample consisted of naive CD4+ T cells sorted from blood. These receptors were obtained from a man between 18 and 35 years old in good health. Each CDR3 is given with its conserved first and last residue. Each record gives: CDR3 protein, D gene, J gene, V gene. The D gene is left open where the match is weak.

CDR3aa: CASSLGGANYGYTF
d_gene: -
j_gene: TRBJ1-2
v_gene: TRBV28

CDR3aa: CASSSAGTVVTSQFF
d_gene: TRBD1
j_gene: TRBJ2-1
v_gene: TRBV5-1

CDR3aa: CASSEAGDPYEQYF
d_gene: -
j_gene: TRBJ2-7
v_gene: TRBV6-1

CDR3aa: CAANRQGGTDTQYF
d_gene: TRBD1
j_gene: TRBJ2-3
v_gene: TRBV10-3

CDR3aa: CASSYQGAHEKLFF
d_gene: TRBD1
j_gene: TRBJ1-4
v_gene: TRBV6-6

CDR3aa: CASSVTSGGTGELFF
d_gene: TRBD2
j_gene: TRBJ2-2
v_gene: TRBV28

CDR3aa: CSVEDRASGANVLTF
d_gene: -
j_gene: TRBJ2-6
v_gene: TRBV29-1

CDR3aa: CASTQTGDYGYTF
d_gene: -
j_gene: TRBJ1-2
v_gene: TRBV19

CDR3aa: CASSEFLSGGVYTF
d_gene: -
j_gene: TRBJ1-2
v_gene: TRBV6-4

CDR3aa: CASSPGQTNTEAFF
d_gene: -
j_gene: TRBJ1-1
v_gene: TRBV18

CDR3aa: CAWSRGTGEETQYF
d_gene: TRBD1
j_gene: TRBJ2-5
v_gene: TRBV30

CDR3aa: CASSLGAGRAYEQYF
d_gene: -
j_gene: TRBJ2-7
v_gene: TRBV5-1

CDR3aa: CASSVRQGAGTEAFF
d_gene: TRBD1
j_gene: TRBJ1-1
v_gene: TRBV9

CDR3aa: CASRRDRVDGYTF
d_gene: TRBD1
j_gene: TRBJ1-2
v_gene: TRBV5-5

CDR3aa: CASRALSGGNNEQFF
d_gene: TRBD2
j_gene: TRBJ2-1
v_gene: TRBV2

CDR3aa: CASSVGQGGSYEQYF
d_gene: TRBD1
j_gene: TRBJ2-7
v_gene: TRBV2

CDR3aa: CASSYLGLAGGRNEEQYF
d_gene: TRBD2
j_gene: TRBJ2-7
v_gene: TRBV7-2

CDR3aa: CAWSLINYGYTF
d_gene: -
j_gene: TRBJ1-2
v_gene: TRBV30

CDR3aa: CASSVGPGSSYEQYF
d_gene: -
j_gene: TRBJ2-7
v_gene: TRBV9

CDR3aa: CAWSKDRAYQETQYF
d_gene: TRBD1
j_gene: TRBJ2-5
v_gene: TRBV30

CDR3aa: CASSQRPDPGELFF
d_gene: -
j_gene: TRBJ2-2
v_gene: TRBV4-3

CDR3aa: CASSAGGGLVSETQYF
d_gene: -
j_gene: TRBJ2-5
v_gene: TRBV9

CDR3aa: CASSSGGMNSPLHF
d_gene: -
j_gene: TRBJ1-6
v_gene: TRBV6-4